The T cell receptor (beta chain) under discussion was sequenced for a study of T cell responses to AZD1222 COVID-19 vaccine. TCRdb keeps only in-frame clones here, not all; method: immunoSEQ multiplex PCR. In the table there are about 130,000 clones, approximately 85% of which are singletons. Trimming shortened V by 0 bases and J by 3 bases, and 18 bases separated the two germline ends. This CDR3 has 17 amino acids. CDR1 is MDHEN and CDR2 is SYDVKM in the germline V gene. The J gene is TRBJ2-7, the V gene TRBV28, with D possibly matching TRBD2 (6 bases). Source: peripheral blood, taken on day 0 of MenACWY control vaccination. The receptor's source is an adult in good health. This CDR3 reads CASSLWGGIKTSYEQYF. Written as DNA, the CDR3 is TGTGCCAGCAGTTTATGGGGGGGAATCAAGACTAGCTACGAGCAGTACTTC.